These 28 T cell receptor beta chains originate from one sample sequenced in a study of CD8+CD57+ T cells in acquired aplastic anemia. Genomic DNA acted as the template from which TCR beta VDJ combination and CDR3 sequence profiling were carried out. TCRdb reprocessed the reads via MiXCR and lists one record per CDR3 protein. The sample comprises about 130,000 distinct CDR3 sequences, 48% of which are singletons, and about 2.7% rests with the top ten. The sequenced material came from sorted CD4+, CD8+, or CD8+CD57+ T cells (not recorded which) from PBMCs. Source of these receptors: a human donor in good health, serving as a control.

This clonotype was observed many times. The J gene is TRBJ1-1, the V gene TRBV7-3, with D unresolved. V was shortened by 0 bases and J by 0 bases, with 11 bases between the two germline ends. CDR1 is SGHTA, CDR2 FQGTGA, per germline. This CDR3 is built from 16 residues. Here the CDR3 reads CASSLTPAGLNTEAFF. CDR3 DNA: TGTGCCAGCAGCTTAACGCCCGCCGGATTGAACACTGAAGCTTTCTTT.

This clonotype was detected only a few times. V is TRBV10-1 and J is TRBJ2-3, with D unresolved. The V gene lost 6 bases and the J gene lost 2 bases, with 3 bases spanning the gap. The length of the CDR3 is 11 residues. CDR1 is WNHNN and CDR2 is SYGVQD in the germline V gene (reference sequence). CDR3 DNA sequence: TGCGCCAGCAGGACCACAGATACGCAGTATTTT. This encodes CASRTTDTQYF.

A few counts support this clonotype. The CDR3 DNA sequence: TGTGCCAGCTCACCGTTGCCCTCAGGGGTAGGAAACACCATATATTTT. It is translated as CASSPLPSGVGNTIYF. This chain joins TRBV18 and TRBJ1-3; tentatively, D is TRBD1 (6 bases). Germline V CDR1 and CDR2: KGHSH, LQKENI. This CDR3 has 16 amino acids. The V and J ends lost 3 bases and 4 bases respectively, with 16 bases between them.

This clonotype was found many times. This sequence joins TRBV7-2 and TRBJ1-2, with a weak D call TRBD1 (6 bases). The CDR3 consists of 15 residues. Germline V gene data show CDR1 as SGHTA and CDR2 as FQGNSA. Trimming removed 1 base from V and 2 bases from J, with 11 bases in between. CDR3 DNA sequence: TGTGCCAGCAGCTTAGTAGGCGGACAGAACTATGGCTACACCTTC. Protein: CASSLVGGQNYGYTF.

This clonotype showed up just once. The chain carries TRBV15 and TRBJ2-7; D may be TRBD2 (6 bases). This CDR3 is built from 15 residues. V gave up 1 base and J gave up 2 bases, with 12 bases separating them. Germline-derived CDR1 and CDR2 are LNHNV and YYDKDF (reference sequence). Here the CDR3 reads CATSRGGGVAYEQYF. The CDR3 DNA sequence: TGTGCCACCAGCAGAGGTGGAGGGGTCGCCTACGAGCAGTACTTC.

Ten or more counts support this clonotype. This chain connects TRBV5-5 to TRBJ2-2; no firm D call. The germline V and J ends were trimmed by 1 base and 7 bases, with 8 bases remaining between them. The length of the CDR3 is 13 residues. Germline CDR1 SGHKS, CDR2 YYEKEE (reference sequence). The CDR3 DNA sequence: TGTGCCAGCAGCTTGAGAACGATCGGGGAGCTGTTTTTT. Its protein is CASSLRTIGELFF.

The J gene is TRBJ1-5, the V gene TRBV10-3, with D possibly TRBD1 on 6 matching bases. The germline V gene encodes CDR1 ENHRY and CDR2 SYGVKD. The ends were cut back, 3 bases at V and 3 bases at J, with 9 bases in the middle. The CDR3 contains 14 residues. CDR3 coding DNA: TGTGCCATCAGTGACGGGGGCAACAATCAGCCCCAGCATTTT. Translating gives CAISDGGNNQPQHF.

This clonotype was recorded a few times. The chain combines TRBV7-2 with TRBJ1-5; D remains unclear. This CDR3 region has 15 residues. Deletions cut 0 bases from V and 3 bases from J, with 9 bases between. Germline V gene lookup returns CDR1 SGHTA and CDR2 FQGNSA. The CDR3 loop is CASSLARQINQPQHF. DNA for the CDR3: TGTGCCAGCAGCTTAGCGAGGCAGATCAATCAGCCCCAGCATTTT. The full variable domain, its missing parts supplied by reference TRBV7-2 and TRBJ1-5, is GAGVSQSPSNKVTEKGKDVELRCDPISGHTALYWYRQSLGQGLEFLIYFQGNSAPDKSGLPSDRFSAERTGGSVSTLTIQRTQQEDSAVYLCASSLARQINQPQHFGDGTRLSIL.

In the case of this clonotype: This could be a read error, since a much larger clone is one nucleotide away. This rearrangement joins TRBV11-2 to TRBJ2-5, with D possibly matching TRBD1 (6 bases). The CDR3 is made up of 16 amino acids. Germline-derived CDR1 and CDR2 are SGHAT and FQNNGV. The CDR3 DNA reads TGTGCCAGCAACGATTACAGGGCGAGAGGGCAAGAGACCCAGTGCTTC. Its protein product is CASNDYRARGQETQCF.

With regard to this clonotype: With a much larger clone just one base away, this may be a read error. V usage is TRBV2 and J usage is TRBJ2-7; D not certain. CDR3 length: 15 amino acids. Germline lookup yields CDR1 SNHLY and CDR2 FYNNEI. V lost 5 bases, J lost 0 bases, and 14 bases lay in between. As DNA, the CDR3 is TGTGCCAGCAGTTCCCGGAGAGAACCCTCCTACGAGCAGTACTTC. Its protein product is CASSSRREPSYEQYF.

This clonotype has only a few counts. J is TRBJ1-2 and V is TRBV29-1; D remains unclear. The germline V gene has CDR1 SQVTM and CDR2 ANQGSEA. V lost 1 base and J 7 bases, leaving 7 bases between the germline ends. This CDR3 spans 11 amino acids. CDR3 nucleotides: TGCAGCGTTGAAGCCCTAGCTGGCTACACCTTC. Residues: CSVEALAGYTF.

The sample holds many counts of this clonotype. The gene calls are TRBV6-1 and TRBJ1-2; the D gene is possibly TRBD1 (5 bases). The CDR3 is made up of 14 amino acids. V lost 8 bases, J lost 2 bases, and 15 bases lay in between. Germline V gives CDR1 MNHNS, CDR2 SASEGT. Here the CDR3 DNA reads TGTGCCAGCCTTGGGGCAGGGAGGAACTATGGCTACACCTTC. Translating gives CASLGAGRNYGYTF.

This clonotype was seen repeatedly, ten times or more. This rearrangement joins TRBV2 to TRBJ1-2; no definite D call. The CDR3 is made up of 14 amino acids. The ends were cut back, 7 bases at V and 0 bases at J, with 12 bases in the middle. The germline CDR1 and CDR2 sequences are SNHLY and FYNNEI. The CDR3 reads CASKPDLSNYGYTF. In DNA form, the CDR3 reads TGTGCCAGCAAACCAGACTTGTCTAACTATGGCTACACCTTC.

This clonotype was seen at least ten times. This chain connects TRBV15 to TRBJ1-2, with TRBD1 matching over 8 bases. CDR3 length: 14 residues. With 5 bases clipped from V and 4 bases from J, the junction kept 6 bases outside the gene matches. The germline gives CDR1 LNHNV, CDR2 YYDKDF (reference sequence). As DNA, the CDR3 is TGTGCCACCAGCGGTCAGACAGGGGTCTATGGCTACACCTTC. Amino acids: CATSGQTGVYGYTF.

The chain combines TRBV7-2 with TRBJ2-1, with 8 bases aligning to TRBD2. CDR1 and CDR2 from the germline V gene are SGHTA and FQGNSA. J lost 0 bases, V lost 3 bases, and 7 bases had no gene match. The CDR3 sequence is 17 residues long. CDR3: CASSFAGGHGSYNEQFF. CDR3 nucleotides: TGTGCCAGCAGCTTCGCGGGGGGCCACGGCTCCTACAATGAGCAGTTCTTC.

The genes are TRBV9 and TRBJ2-7, with 9 bases fitting TRBD2. Germline V gene lookup returns CDR1 SGDLS and CDR2 YYNGEE. J gave up 1 base and V 4 bases, and 3 bases lay outside the gene matches. The CDR3 is made up of 14 amino acids. In DNA, the CDR3 is TGTGCCAGCAGCCCTAGCGGGGCATCCTACGAGCAGTACTTC. Its translation: CASSPSGASYEQYF.

This clonotype has more than one count but fewer than ten. The chain combines TRBV29-1 with TRBJ2-2; maybe TRBD2 (5 bases). The germline V gene encodes CDR1 SQVTM and CDR2 ANQGSEA. The CDR3 consists of 14 residues. Deletions cut 3 bases from V and 4 bases from J, with 12 bases between. CDR3 coding DNA: TGCAGCGTTGATGGCGGGCGCGGCACCGGGGAGCTGTTTTTT. Translating it yields CSVDGGRGTGELFF.

The V and J genes are TRBV7-8 and TRBJ1-4; D not resolved. The V and J ends lost 3 bases and 4 bases respectively, with 9 bases between them. The CDR3 has 14 residues. Germline CDR1 is SGHVS and CDR2 is FQNEAQ. CDR3 protein: CASSFRWGNEKLFF. CDR3 DNA sequence: TGTGCCAGCAGCTTCAGGTGGGGTAATGAAAAACTGTTTTTT.

This clonotype was recorded many times. The genes are TRBV6-1 and TRBJ1-1; 8 bases line up with TRBD1. The CDR3 contains 13 residues. With V trimmed by 6 bases and J by 2 bases, 2 bases remained unmatched. Looked up from germline, CDR1 is MNHNS and CDR2 is SASEGT. The chain's CDR3 is CASRDRANTEAFF. Here the CDR3 DNA reads TGTGCCAGCAGGGACAGGGCTAACACTGAAGCTTTCTTT.

This clonotype was recorded at least ten times. The V and J genes are TRBV4-3 and TRBJ2-7; D perhaps matches TRBD2 (6 bases). The CDR3 runs 15 residues. Trimming stripped 1 base from V and 2 bases from J, with 12 bases between. Per germline, CDR1 LGHNA and CDR2 YSLEER. The CDR3 nucleotides are TGCGCCAGCAGCCAAGGTTACGGGGGTACCTACGAGCAGTACTTC. It is translated as CASSQGYGGTYEQYF.

This clonotype was counted many times. The chain links TRBV28 to TRBJ1-2; D is unresolved. Trimming cost V 3 bases and J 8 bases, with 13 bases left between them. CDR1 and CDR2 (germline): MDHEN, SYDVKM. This CDR3 is 13 amino acids long. The CDR3: CASSFGVGRGYTF. The CDR3 coding sequence is TGTGCCAGCAGTTTTGGGGTAGGACGGGGCTACACCTTC.

The chain recombines TRBV5-4 with TRBJ2-7; 7 bases are a match to TRBD1. Germline CDR1 is SGHNT and CDR2 is YYREEE (reference sequence). CDR3 length: 14 residues. V gave up 4 bases and J gave up 3 bases; unmatched junction bases: 7. CDR3 in DNA: TGTGCCAGCAGCCGATCGGGACAGTACTACGAGCAGTACGTC. It is translated as CASSRSGQYYEQYV.

This clonotype was recorded only once. The chain couples TRBV7-6 to TRBJ2-3; 16 bases align to TRBD2. The CDR3 extends over 18 amino acids. Germline CDR1 and CDR2: SGHVS and FNYEAQ. After removal of 5 bases from V and 5 bases from J, the junction contained 10 bases not matched to a gene. The CDR3 region is CASSVSGTSGGVEDTQYF. The CDR3 DNA is TGTGCCAGCAGCGTGTCCGGGACTAGCGGGGGGGTAGAAGATACGCAGTATTTT.

This sequence joins TRBV11-2 and TRBJ2-7; 11 bases are a match to TRBD2. The J call is in doubt because the DNA end fits TRBJ2-1 better. This CDR3 comprises 18 residues. CDR1 and CDR2 from the germline V gene are SGHAT and FQNNGV. The CDR3 coding sequence is TGTGCCAGCAGCTTGACAGAACTAGCGGGGGACCCGACGGATGAGCAGTTCTTC. It is translated as CASSLTELAGDPTDEQFF.

J is TRBJ2-1 and V is TRBV25-1, with TRBD2 identical over 12 bases. CDR3 size: 19 residues. Germline trimming cut 2 bases from V and 2 bases from J; bases unmatched to any gene: 10. Germline assignment: CDR1 MGHDK and CDR2 SYGVNS. CDR3 in amino acids: CASSEPITTSGGTYNEQFF. The CDR3 DNA sequence: TGTGCCAGCAGTGAACCCATCACTACTAGCGGGGGGACCTACAATGAGCAGTTCTTC.

This clonotype came up many times. The chain combines TRBV6-6 with TRBJ2-1, with D perhaps matching TRBD1 (5 bases). Germline V lookup: CDR1 MNHNY, CDR2 SVGAGI (reference sequence). The CDR3 has 14 residues. Trimming removed 0 bases at V and 8 bases at J, with 11 bases between. The CDR3 sequence: CASSYSRTLHEQFF. DNA for the CDR3: TGTGCCAGCAGTTACTCCCGGACACTCCATGAGCAGTTCTTC.

This clonotype has a count of ten or more. The chain combines TRBV7-2 with TRBJ1-2; D is uncertain. CDR1 is SGHTA and CDR2 is FQGNSA in the germline V gene. V lost 5 bases to trimming and J lost 1 base, with 11 bases between them. The CDR3 runs to 14 residues. CDR3 bases: TGTGCCAGCAGCCCCGATGGGCATAACTATGGCTACACCTTC. Its translation is CASSPDGHNYGYTF.

This clonotype came up a few times. The gene calls are TRBV30 and TRBJ2-3; D perhaps matches TRBD2 (7 bases). Germline assignment: CDR1 GTSNPN and CDR2 SVGIG (reference sequence). This CDR3 spans 14 amino acids. V lost 8 bases, J lost 1 base, and 16 bases lay in between. The CDR3 region is CAQDGGAGTDTQYF. The CDR3 DNA follows: TGTGCCCAAGATGGGGGGGCAGGCACAGATACGCAGTATTTT.